These 8 T cell receptor beta chains share one sample of origin, sequenced in a study of cytomegalovirus exposure and HLA in healthy donors. PCR amplification relied on 60 Vbeta primers (plus 13 Jbeta primers). Profiling relied on immunoSEQ multiplex PCR, and the TCRdb table lists in-frame clones only, not all of them. The data show 150,000 to 200,000 clones, approximately 79% seen once. Sequenced sample: PBMCs. The receptors here all came from a man in his forties or fifties in good health and CMV-seropositive.

The rearrangement joins TRBV9 to TRBJ1-2; no firm D call. Germline V gene sequence: CDR1 SGDLS, CDR2 YYNGEE. The CDR3 loop spans 14 amino acids. The germline V and J ends were trimmed by 7 bases and 7 bases, with 20 bases remaining between them. The CDR3 sequence: CASAEKLNGGGYTF. DNA for the CDR3: TGTGCCAGCGCCGAGAAGCTAAACGGAGGTGGCTACACCTTC. Complete variable domain (other parts from reference TRBV9 and TRBJ1-2): DSGVTQTPKHLITATGQRVTLRCSPRSGDLSVYWYQQSLDQGLQFLIQYYNGEERAKGNILERFSAQQFPDLHSELNLSSLELGDSALYFCASAEKLNGGGYTFGSGTRLTVV.

The genes are TRBV5-5 and TRBJ2-5; TRBD2 agrees at 8 bases. In germline, CDR1 is SGHKS, CDR2 YYEKEE (reference sequence). The V segment lost 4 bases and the J segment 5 bases; nucleotides outside the gene matches: 4. CDR3 length equals 13 residues. The CDR3: CASSPLAAETQYF. The CDR3, as DNA: TGTGCCAGCAGCCCACTAGCGGCGGAGACCCAGTACTTC. Full variable domain (remainder filled in from reference TRBV5-5 and TRBJ2-5): DAGVTQSPTHLIKTRGQQVTLRCSPISGHKSVSWYQQVLGQGPQFIFQYYEKEERGRGNFPDRFSARQFPNYSSELNVNALLLGDSALYLCASSPLAAETQYFGPGTRLLVL.

The chain couples TRBV4-3 to TRBJ1-4; no firm D call. The CDR3 covers 13 residues. The V and J ends lost 3 bases and 7 bases respectively, with 9 bases between them. Germline V CDR1 and CDR2: LGHNA, YSLEER. The DNA for the CDR3 is TGCGCCAGCAGCCAGGCGGTGGGTGAAAAACTGTTTTTT. Protein product: CASSQAVGEKLFF.

The chain recombines TRBV7-8 with TRBJ2-7; no reliable D call. Trimming shortened V by 5 bases and J by 3 bases, and 8 bases separated the two germline ends. The CDR3 is made up of 12 amino acids. Germline V CDR1 and CDR2: SGHVS, FQNEAQ. The CDR3 DNA reads as TGTGCCAGCAGCCCGTACAGCTACGAGCAGTACTTC. Its translation is CASSPYSYEQYF.

The chain carries TRBV19 and TRBJ2-7; 7 bases line up with TRBD1. Germline V CDR1 and CDR2: LNHDA, SQIVND (reference sequence). Germline trimming cut 1 base from V and 3 bases from J; bases unmatched to any gene: 3. This CDR3 comprises 14 residues. The CDR3 DNA sequence: TGTGCCAGTAGTATAGTCTGGGACAGCTACGAGCAGTACTTC. It translates to CASSIVWDSYEQYF.

The chain joins TRBV9 to TRBJ2-1; 9 bases line up with TRBD1. The CDR3 is 14 residues long. CDR1 SGDLS and CDR2 YYNGEE come from the germline V gene. The V and J ends lost 3 bases and 10 bases, in that order; junction bases with no gene match: 8. CDR3: CASSAGTGYQEQFF. For the CDR3, the DNA is TGTGCCAGCAGCGCCGGGACAGGGTACCAGGAGCAGTTCTTC.

By proportion, this clone is medium-sized. V is TRBV6-1 and J is TRBJ2-7; TRBD2 matches at 13 bases. The J segment lost 0 bases and the V segment lost 7 bases, leaving 3 bases of the junction unmatched. CDR1 MNHNS and CDR2 SASEGT come from the germline V gene. The CDR3 contains 15 residues. CDR3 DNA: TGTGCCAGCAAGGGACTAGCGGGGAGCTCCTACGAGCAGTACTTC. Its translation is CASKGLAGSSYEQYF.

The chain joins TRBV5-1 to TRBJ2-7; no clear D. The CDR3 length is 15 residues. The germline V gene encodes CDR1 SGHRS and CDR2 YFSETQ. V was trimmed by 2 bases and J by 3 bases, leaving 15 bases between them. The chain's CDR3 is CASSFPQADRYEQYF. CDR3 coding DNA: TGCGCCAGCAGCTTTCCCCAGGCTGATCGCTACGAGCAGTACTTC.